Listed below are T cell receptor beta chains from one sample, sequenced in a study of T cell changes during pregnancy in multiple sclerosis. The method was immunoSEQ multiplex PCR; TCRdb's version includes in-frame clones alone and lacks a portion of them. The sample yields fewer than 150,000 clones, roughly 95% seen once. Sample: peripheral blood, taken after pregnancy. Receptor source: a female donor with multiple sclerosis, enrolled in a pregnancy study. CDR3s include the opening cysteine and the closing phenylalanine or tryptophan. D genes are given only for firm matches. Some rows have no size entry. The others give once, few or many, or a class for an expanded clone.

CDR3nt | CDR3aa | v_gene | abundance | len | j_gene | d_gene
TGTGCCAGCTCACCGGGGAGCCATTCCACAGATACGCAGTATTTT | CASSPGSHSTDTQYF | TRBV18 | NA | 15 | TRBJ2-3 | NA
TGTGCCAGCAGTGACTATGGGCTGGGCTCTGGAAACACCATATATTTT | CASSDYGLGSGNTIYF | TRBV25-1 | NA | 16 | TRBJ1-3 | NA
TGTGCCAGCAGCGTAGGGGGCGGACTAGCGGGAGTGGAGACCCAGTACTTC | CASSVGGGLAGVETQYF | TRBV9 | NA | 17 | TRBJ2-5 | TRBD2
TGTGCCAGCAGCACGTACGGGGGGAACACTGAAGCTTTCTTT | CASSTYGGNTEAFF | TRBV28 | once | 14 | TRBJ1-1 | NA
TGTGCCAGCAGCCAAGAGATGGTAGCTAACTATGGCTACACCTTC | CASSQEMVANYGYTF | TRBV14 | NA | 15 | TRBJ1-2 | NA
TGTGCCAGCAGTTACTCGAGGGACATACGCACAGATACGCAGTATTTT | CASSYSRDIRTDTQYF | TRBV6-5 | once | 16 | TRBJ2-3 | NA
TGCGCCAGCAGCTTGGTTCCGGGGAGCTCCTACAATGAGCAGTTCTTC | CASSLVPGSSYNEQFF | TRBV5-1 | NA | 16 | TRBJ2-1 | NA
TGTGCCAGCAGCTTCGAGGGAGGGATTGCATCCTACGAGCAGTACTTC | CASSFEGGIASYEQYF | TRBV28 | NA | 16 | TRBJ2-7 | TRBD2
TGTGCCAGCAGGCAGGGGGAAGATTACGAGCAGTACTTC | CASRQGEDYEQYF | TRBV2 | NA | 13 | TRBJ2-7 | TRBD1
TGTGCCAGCAGCTTAGTAAACACAGATACGCAGTATTTT | CASSLVNTDTQYF | TRBV7-9 | NA | 13 | TRBJ2-3 | NA
TGTGCCAGCAGTTTATTTACAGGAAACATTCAGTACTTC | CASSLFTGNIQYF | TRBV27 | NA | 13 | TRBJ2-4 | NA
TGTGCCAGCAGTTGGTTCGGAGAGTCCTACGAGCAGTACTTC | CASSWFGESYEQYF | TRBV28 | NA | 14 | TRBJ2-7 | NA
TGTGCCAGCAGTTTAGGACGCCCCTACAGGGGGGCTAACTATGGCTACACCTTC | CASSLGRPYRGANYGYTF | TRBV28 | NA | 18 | TRBJ1-2 | TRBD1
TGTGCCAGTAGTATATCCCTATCCTACGAGCAGTACTTC | CASSISLSYEQYF | TRBV19 | NA | 13 | TRBJ2-7 | NA
TGTGCCAGTTCCGGGACAGGGGACAATAGCTACACCTTC | CASSGTGDNSYTF | TRBV28 | NA | 13 | TRBJ1-2 | TRBD1
TGTGCCAGCAGTTTACGGGTCCTAGCGGGAGGGCGGGAGCAGTACTTC | CASSLRVLAGGREQYF | TRBV27 | once | 16 | TRBJ2-7 | TRBD2
TGTGCCAGCAGCTTGGAGCTGGCGGCCAGTTTAAACGAGCAGTACTTC | CASSLELAASLNEQYF | TRBV5-4 | NA | 16 | TRBJ2-7 | NA
TGTGCCAGCAGTCACCCTCAACAGGGACGCCAGTACTTC | CASSHPQQGRQYF | TRBV28 | NA | 13 | TRBJ2-7 | NA
TGTGCCAGCAGCCCCCCCCCGAGCGCGCTAAAGGAGGAGCAGTACTTC | CASSPPPSALKEEQYF | TRBV28 | NA | 16 | TRBJ2-7 | NA
TGTGCCAGTAGTATCAGCCAGCGCCGCACAGATACGCAGTATTTT | CASSISQRRTDTQYF | TRBV19 | NA | 15 | TRBJ2-3 | NA
TGTGCCAGCAGCTTGTTCCGGACAGGGGGCTTCGGCGAGCAGTACTTC | CASSLFRTGGFGEQYF | TRBV5-6 | NA | 16 | TRBJ2-7 | TRBD1
TGTGCCAGCAGCGTGACAGGGGAGAATCAGCCCCAGCATTTT | CASSVTGENQPQHF | TRBV6-1 | NA | 14 | TRBJ1-5 | TRBD1
TGTGCCAGCAGCGAGAGTCCCTGGAACACTGAAGCTTTCTTT | CASSESPWNTEAFF | TRBV9 | NA | 14 | TRBJ1-1 | NA
TGTGCCAGCAGCCTAGGGGGCTGGGATGAAAAACTGTTTTTT | CASSLGGWDEKLFF | TRBV6-1 | NA | 14 | TRBJ1-4 | TRBD1
TGTGCCAGTAGGGGGGAGGGATGGTCGCAGTATTTT | CASRGEGWSQYF | TRBV19 | NA | 12 | TRBJ2-3 | TRBD2
TGTGCCAGCTCACCAGCCCAGGGGTGGGAGACCCAGTACTTC | CASSPAQGWETQYF | TRBV18 | NA | 14 | TRBJ2-5 | NA
TGTGCCAGCAGAGACCGGGACAGGGTTCAAGAGACCCAGTACTTC | CASRDRDRVQETQYF | TRBV2 | NA | 15 | TRBJ2-5 | TRBD1
TGTGCCAGCAGCCTCCCCCAGGGGGGCAGATTCACTGAAGCTTTCTTT | CASSLPQGGRFTEAFF | TRBV5-4 | NA | 16 | TRBJ1-1 | TRBD1
TGTGCCAGCAGCCGCCCTACTAGCGGGAGGATTGGGGATGAGCAGTTCTTC | CASSRPTSGRIGDEQFF | TRBV7-8 | NA | 17 | TRBJ2-1 | TRBD2
TGTGCCAGTAGTATCCTAGCGGGAGGGCCGGGTACAGATACGCAGTATTTT | CASSILAGGPGTDTQYF | TRBV19 | NA | 17 | TRBJ2-3 | TRBD2
TGTGCCAGCAGTTCCGGGACTAGCGGGAGGGCCGGTGAGCAGTTCTTC | CASSSGTSGRAGEQFF | TRBV6-5 | once | 16 | TRBJ2-1 | TRBD2
TGTGCCAGCAGCTCAGTGGGACTAGCGGGAACCTCCCCACGGGGCGAGCAGTACTTC | CASSSVGLAGTSPRGEQYF | TRBV7-9 | once | 19 | TRBJ2-7 | TRBD2
TGTGCCAGCAGTTCCCTAGGCGGGGAGCTGTTTTTT | CASSSLGGELFF | TRBV28 | once | 12 | TRBJ2-2 | NA
TGCGCCAGCAGCTCAACCGGACAGGCCGGCTCCTACAATGAGCAGTTCTTC | CASSSTGQAGSYNEQFF | TRBV5-1 | NA | 17 | TRBJ2-1 | TRBD1
TGTGCCAGCAGCTTCGGGACAGGATGGACTGAAGCTTTCTTT | CASSFGTGWTEAFF | TRBV7-9 | NA | 14 | TRBJ1-1 | TRBD1
TGTGCCAGCAGTTCCGGCGGGGCAGGCTATGGCTACACCTTC | CASSSGGAGYGYTF | TRBV27 | NA | 14 | TRBJ1-2 | NA
TGTGCCAGCAGCCAAGGGAGGATGAACGAGCAGTACTTC | CASSQGRMNEQYF | TRBV14 | NA | 13 | TRBJ2-7 | NA
TGTGCCAGCAGTGGATGGGACAGGGGGTCGGGCGAGCAGTACTTC | CASSGWDRGSGEQYF | TRBV6-1 | NA | 15 | TRBJ2-7 | TRBD1
TGCGCCAGCTATGAGCCTAGCGGGAGAGGGAACACCGGGGAGCTGTTTTTT | CASYEPSGRGNTGELFF | TRBV5-1 | NA | 17 | TRBJ2-2 | TRBD2
TGTGCCAGCAGTGCCAGCGGGACAGATACGCAGTATTTT | CASSASGTDTQYF | TRBV9 | NA | 13 | TRBJ2-3 | NA
TGTGCCAGGGGCGGGGGTACTCGAGTCTACGAGCAGTACTTC | CARGGGTRVYEQYF | TRBV19 | NA | 14 | TRBJ2-7 | TRBD2
TGTGCCATCCGGACTAGCGGGGCGCAGACAGATACGCAGTATTTT | CAIRTSGAQTDTQYF | TRBV10-3 | NA | 15 | TRBJ2-3 | TRBD2
TGTGCCAGCAGCCCAAGGACAGCCTTCAGGGGCGAGCAGTACTTC | CASSPRTAFRGEQYF | TRBV7-9 | NA | 15 | TRBJ2-7 | NA